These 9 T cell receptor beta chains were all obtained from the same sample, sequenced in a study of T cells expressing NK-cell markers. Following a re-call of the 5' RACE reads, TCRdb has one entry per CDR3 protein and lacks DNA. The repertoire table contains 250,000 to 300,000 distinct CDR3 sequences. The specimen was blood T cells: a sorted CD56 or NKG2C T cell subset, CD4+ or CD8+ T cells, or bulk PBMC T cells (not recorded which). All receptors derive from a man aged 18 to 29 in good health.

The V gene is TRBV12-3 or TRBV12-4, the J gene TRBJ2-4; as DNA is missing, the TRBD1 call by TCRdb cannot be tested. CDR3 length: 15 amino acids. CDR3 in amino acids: CASTPWGAAKNIQYF.

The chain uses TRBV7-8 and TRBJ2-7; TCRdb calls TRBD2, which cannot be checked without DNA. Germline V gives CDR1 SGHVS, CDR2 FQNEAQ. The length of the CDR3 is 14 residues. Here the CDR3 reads CASSLGTTYYEQYF.

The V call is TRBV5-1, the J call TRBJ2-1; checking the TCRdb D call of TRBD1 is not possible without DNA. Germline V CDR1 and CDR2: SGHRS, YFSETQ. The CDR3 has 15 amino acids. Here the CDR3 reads CASSLPGTGLHEQFF.

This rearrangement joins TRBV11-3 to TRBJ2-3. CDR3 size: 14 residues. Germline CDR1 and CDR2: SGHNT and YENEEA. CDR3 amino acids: CASSPHRSTDTQYF.

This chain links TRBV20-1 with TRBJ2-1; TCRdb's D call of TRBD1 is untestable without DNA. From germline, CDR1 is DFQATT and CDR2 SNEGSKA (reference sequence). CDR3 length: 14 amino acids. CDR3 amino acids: CSASLGGSYNEQFF.

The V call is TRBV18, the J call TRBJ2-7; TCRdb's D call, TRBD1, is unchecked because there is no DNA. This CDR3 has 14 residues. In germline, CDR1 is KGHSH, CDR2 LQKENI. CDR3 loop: CASSQDPPPGEQYF.

The CDR3 protein is CASSPTPGRRNTGELFF. The genes are TRBV18 and TRBJ2-2; the TCRdb call, TRBD1, lacks DNA for checking. Germline assignment: CDR1 KGHSH and CDR2 LQKENI. This CDR3 has 17 amino acids.

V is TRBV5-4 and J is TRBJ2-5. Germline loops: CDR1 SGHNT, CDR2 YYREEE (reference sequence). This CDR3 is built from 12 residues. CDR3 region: CASSIPKETQYF.

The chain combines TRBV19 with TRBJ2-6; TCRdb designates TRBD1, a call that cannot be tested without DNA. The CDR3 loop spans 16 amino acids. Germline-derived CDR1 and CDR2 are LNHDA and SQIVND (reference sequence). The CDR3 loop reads CASSPGFRRQANVLTF.